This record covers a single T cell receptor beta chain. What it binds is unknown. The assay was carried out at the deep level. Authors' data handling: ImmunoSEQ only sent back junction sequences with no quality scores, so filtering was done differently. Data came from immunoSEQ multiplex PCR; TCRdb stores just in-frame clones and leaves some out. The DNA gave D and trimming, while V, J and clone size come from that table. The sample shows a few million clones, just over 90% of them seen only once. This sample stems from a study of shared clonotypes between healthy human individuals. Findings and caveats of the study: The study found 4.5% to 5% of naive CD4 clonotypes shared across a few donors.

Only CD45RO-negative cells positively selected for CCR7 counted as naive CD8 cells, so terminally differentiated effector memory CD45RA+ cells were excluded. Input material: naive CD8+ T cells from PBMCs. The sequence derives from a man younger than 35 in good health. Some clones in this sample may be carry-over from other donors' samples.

The CDR3 sequence: CASSLSTSGRAGELFF. The CDR3 nucleotides read TGTGCCAGCAGTTTATCAACTAGCGGGAGGGCCGGGGAGCTGTTTTTT. The J gene is TRBJ2-2, the V gene TRBV27; 13 nucleotides match TRBD2. J lost 6 bases, V lost 0 bases, and 1 base had no gene match. This CDR3 is built from 16 residues. Germline V gives CDR1 MNHEY, CDR2 SMNVEV (reference sequence).